This TCR beta chain stems from a study of cytomegalovirus exposure and HLA in healthy donors. The study's findings and limits: It was shown in a later analysis that HLA-associated TCR beta chains were more clonally expanded than other, equally common chains. In a later analysis, parvovirus B19, influenza, CMV and Epstein-Barr virus appeared linked to several top co-occurrence clusters.

13 Jbeta primers and 60 Vbeta primers were used for the PCR. Here immunoSEQ multiplex PCR was the method, and the copy in TCRdb shows in-frame clones only, minus some. The repertoire holds under 250,000 clones, 70% to 90% seen once, with around 2.3% in the top ten. The table lists this clone with a few counts. Its antigen is as yet unknown. The TCR comes from a woman in her fifties or sixties in good health and CMV-seronegative. Input material: PBMCs.

The CDR3 is CASSPRTSAYNEQFF. CDR3 coding DNA: TGTGCCAGCAGCCCGCGGACTAGCGCATACAATGAGCAGTTCTTC. The chain carries TRBV11-2 and TRBJ2-1; 9 bases map to TRBD2. Trimming removed 5 bases from V and 4 bases from J; junction bases left unmatched: 6. Germline loops: CDR1 SGHAT, CDR2 FQNNGV. The CDR3 spans 15 residues.